A selection of T cell receptor beta chains follows, all from one sample in a study of response to subunit inactivated influenza vaccine. TCRdb redid the calling of the RT-PCR reads with MiXCR, one entry per CDR3 protein. The data contain around 570,000 distinct CDR3 sequences, 6.5% to 8% of them seen just once; the ten biggest clones take up 13%. The sequencing here drew on PBMCs from blood, taken 23 months after vaccination. These receptors were taken from a man between 50 and 75 years old who received an inactivated influenza vaccine. Both conserved end residues are trimmed from each CDR3. Each record gives: J gene, CDR3 length, V gene, CDR3 protein.

J gene: TRBJ2-3
CDR3 length: 11
V gene: TRBV12-5
CDR3 protein: ASGSSPTDTQY

J gene: TRBJ2-3
CDR3 length: 12
V gene: TRBV10-3
CDR3 protein: AISVRIAEDTQY

J gene: TRBJ2-5
CDR3 length: 11
V gene: TRBV5-6
CDR3 protein: ASSSRDRETQY

J gene: TRBJ1-2
CDR3 length: 13
V gene: TRBV20-1
CDR3 protein: SARDGGGSVRGYT

J gene: TRBJ2-5
CDR3 length: 12
V gene: TRBV6-5
CDR3 protein: ASSYFRGGETQY

J gene: TRBJ1-3
CDR3 length: 12
V gene: TRBV6-5
CDR3 protein: ASKLTTSGNTIY

J gene: TRBJ1-3
CDR3 length: 12
V gene: TRBV3-1
CDR3 protein: ASSQDAAGNTIY

J gene: TRBJ2-1
CDR3 length: 12
V gene: TRBV5-5
CDR3 protein: ASSRGQGYNEQF

J gene: TRBJ2-5
CDR3 length: 13
V gene: TRBV20-1
CDR3 protein: SAEKPGLAGETQY

J gene: TRBJ1-1
CDR3 length: 13
V gene: TRBV10-3
CDR3 protein: AISGTQGAYTEAF

J gene: TRBJ1-3
CDR3 length: 15
V gene: TRBV5-1
CDR3 protein: ASSPSTGTWSGNTIY

J gene: TRBJ2-3
CDR3 length: 13
V gene: TRBV5-1
CDR3 protein: ASSSLGTATDTQY

J gene: TRBJ2-6
CDR3 length: 15
V gene: TRBV12-3/TRBV12-4
CDR3 protein: ASRGGTESSGANVLT

J gene: TRBJ2-7
CDR3 length: 12
V gene: TRBV5-5
CDR3 protein: ASSLATRVREQY

J gene: TRBJ2-1
CDR3 length: 14
V gene: TRBV9
CDR3 protein: ASSVEPSGRAGGPL

J gene: TRBJ2-7
CDR3 length: 13
V gene: TRBV12-3/TRBV12-4
CDR3 protein: ASSSPGLGRVEQY

J gene: TRBJ2-7
CDR3 length: 13
V gene: TRBV7-2
CDR3 protein: ASSPGLAGSGEQY

J gene: TRBJ2-3
CDR3 length: 15
V gene: TRBV20-1
CDR3 protein: SASSGTSGTPGDTQY

J gene: TRBJ2-7
CDR3 length: 18
V gene: TRBV6-2/TRBV6-3
CDR3 protein: ASNPFSGTSGSLRTYEQY

J gene: TRBJ2-3
CDR3 length: 12
V gene: TRBV27
CDR3 protein: ASKVAGHVNTQY

J gene: TRBJ2-1
CDR3 length: 18
V gene: TRBV10-3
CDR3 protein: AISGGPGPQRGSTYNEQF

J gene: TRBJ1-5
CDR3 length: 13
V gene: TRBV10-1
CDR3 protein: ASVRGRGSNQPQH

J gene: TRBJ2-5
CDR3 length: 11
V gene: TRBV2
CDR3 protein: ASGLAGEETQY

J gene: TRBJ2-1
CDR3 length: 14
V gene: TRBV4-2
CDR3 protein: ASSLRLSLGANEQF

J gene: TRBJ1-2
CDR3 length: 13
V gene: TRBV7-9
CDR3 protein: ASSLITGTGEGYT

J gene: TRBJ2-1
CDR3 length: 15
V gene: TRBV12-3/TRBV12-4
CDR3 protein: ASSLSPRGGSYNEQF

J gene: TRBJ1-2
CDR3 length: 12
V gene: TRBV12-3/TRBV12-4
CDR3 protein: ASSSTGTEYGYT

J gene: TRBJ2-5
CDR3 length: 14
V gene: TRBV13
CDR3 protein: ASSLVARLSQETQY

J gene: TRBJ2-7
CDR3 length: 14
V gene: TRBV18
CDR3 protein: ASSPPQGRSSYEQY

J gene: TRBJ2-1
CDR3 length: 12
V gene: TRBV12-3/TRBV12-4
CDR3 protein: ASSLTGVRGEQF

J gene: TRBJ2-7
CDR3 length: 11
V gene: TRBV28
CDR3 protein: ASSFMSSDEQY

J gene: TRBJ2-1
CDR3 length: 11
V gene: TRBV29-1
CDR3 protein: SVAGLAVDEQF

J gene: TRBJ2-3
CDR3 length: 14
V gene: TRBV4-1
CDR3 protein: ASSPGQGASADTQY

J gene: TRBJ2-1
CDR3 length: 14
V gene: TRBV6-2/TRBV6-3
CDR3 protein: ASSPNTRSSYNEQF

J gene: TRBJ1-2
CDR3 length: 14
V gene: TRBV28
CDR3 protein: ASSFSRVDGGRGYT

J gene: TRBJ2-2
CDR3 length: 14
V gene: TRBV18
CDR3 protein: ASSPPIGLNTGELF

J gene: TRBJ2-2
CDR3 length: 15
V gene: TRBV11-2
CDR3 protein: ASSLARWTSGTGELF

J gene: TRBJ1-1
CDR3 length: 13
V gene: TRBV12-3/TRBV12-4
CDR3 protein: ASSLFISLGGEAF

J gene: TRBJ1-3
CDR3 length: 14
V gene: TRBV6-1
CDR3 protein: ASSERPGGSGNTIY

J gene: TRBJ2-1
CDR3 length: 10
V gene: TRBV5-1
CDR3 protein: ASSEGQAEQF

J gene: TRBJ2-5
CDR3 length: 12
V gene: TRBV12-3/TRBV12-4
CDR3 protein: ASSIQGSLETQY

J gene: TRBJ2-5
CDR3 length: 13
V gene: TRBV7-2
CDR3 protein: ASRREGRSQETQY

J gene: TRBJ2-5
CDR3 length: 11
V gene: TRBV20-1
CDR3 protein: SVSRTDQETQY

J gene: TRBJ2-1
CDR3 length: 14
V gene: TRBV29-1
CDR3 protein: SVELGTLISYNEQF

J gene: TRBJ1-5
CDR3 length: 14
V gene: TRBV19
CDR3 protein: ASSSAGSPSNQPQH

J gene: TRBJ1-1
CDR3 length: 12
V gene: TRBV12-3/TRBV12-4
CDR3 protein: ASSYTGGSTEAF

J gene: TRBJ2-1
CDR3 length: 10
V gene: TRBV4-1
CDR3 protein: ASSQDGNEQF

J gene: TRBJ2-7
CDR3 length: 12
V gene: TRBV18
CDR3 protein: ASSLGQGVNEQY

J gene: TRBJ2-3
CDR3 length: 13
V gene: TRBV5-5
CDR3 protein: ARSRRMTGGDTQY

J gene: TRBJ2-3
CDR3 length: 11
V gene: TRBV21-1
CDR3 protein: ASERAATDTQY

J gene: TRBJ1-4
CDR3 length: 13
V gene: TRBV6-4
CDR3 protein: ASSNSGHFAEKLF

J gene: TRBJ2-7
CDR3 length: 18
V gene: TRBV7-8
CDR3 protein: ASSLGGTSGGSVGSYEQY

J gene: TRBJ2-4
CDR3 length: 11
V gene: TRBV10-1
CDR3 protein: ASSASGGSIQY